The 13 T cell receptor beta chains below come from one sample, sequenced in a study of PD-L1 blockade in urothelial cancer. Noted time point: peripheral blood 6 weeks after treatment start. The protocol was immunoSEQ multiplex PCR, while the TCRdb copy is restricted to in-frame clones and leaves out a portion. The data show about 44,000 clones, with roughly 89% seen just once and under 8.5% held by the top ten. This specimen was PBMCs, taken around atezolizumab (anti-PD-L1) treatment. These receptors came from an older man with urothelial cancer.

Here the CDR3 DNA reads TGTGCCAGCAGATTACAGGGGAATTATGGCTACACCTTC. Protein product: CASRLQGNYGYTF. V is TRBV5-4 and J is TRBJ1-2; 7 positions match TRBD1. The CDR3 is 13 residues long. J gave up 5 bases and V 5 bases, and 6 bases lay outside the gene matches. Germline V gives CDR1 SGHNT, CDR2 YYREEE (reference sequence).

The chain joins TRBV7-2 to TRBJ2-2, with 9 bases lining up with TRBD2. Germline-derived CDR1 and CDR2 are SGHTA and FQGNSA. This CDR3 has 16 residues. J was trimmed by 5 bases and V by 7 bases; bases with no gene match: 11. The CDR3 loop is CASNLSGSGRTGELFF. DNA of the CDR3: TGTGCCAGCAACCTTAGCGGGAGCGGGCGGACCGGGGAGCTGTTTTTT.

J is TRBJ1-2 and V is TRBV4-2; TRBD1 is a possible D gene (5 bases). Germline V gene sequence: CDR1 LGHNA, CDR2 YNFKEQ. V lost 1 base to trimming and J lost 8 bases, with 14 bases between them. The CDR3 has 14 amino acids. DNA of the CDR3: TGTGCCAGCAGCCAAGGACAGTGGGGAGGGGGCTACACCTTC. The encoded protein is CASSQGQWGGGYTF.

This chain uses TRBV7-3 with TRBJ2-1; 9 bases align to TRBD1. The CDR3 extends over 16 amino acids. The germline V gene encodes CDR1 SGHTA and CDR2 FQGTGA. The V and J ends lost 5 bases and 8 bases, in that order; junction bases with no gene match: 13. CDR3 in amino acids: CASSPGDRVTKDEQFF. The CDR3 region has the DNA TGTGCCAGCAGCCCCGGGGACAGGGTGACTAAGGATGAGCAGTTCTTC.

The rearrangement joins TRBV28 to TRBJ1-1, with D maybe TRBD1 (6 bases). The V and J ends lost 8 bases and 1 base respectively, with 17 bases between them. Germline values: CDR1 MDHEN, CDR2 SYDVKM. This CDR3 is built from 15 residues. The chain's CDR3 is CASGTTSTGNTEAFF. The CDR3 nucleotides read TGTGCCAGCGGAACCACCTCGACAGGGAACACTGAAGCTTTCTTT.

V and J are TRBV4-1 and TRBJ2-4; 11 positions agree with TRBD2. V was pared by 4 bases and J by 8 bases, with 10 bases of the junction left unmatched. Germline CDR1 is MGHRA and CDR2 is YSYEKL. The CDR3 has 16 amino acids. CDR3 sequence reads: CASSPVAGGFVDIQYF. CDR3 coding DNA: TGCGCCAGCAGCCCCGTAGCGGGAGGGTTTGTAGACATTCAGTACTTC.

CDR3 amino acids: CATSNLRGLAGGNCYEQYF. CDR3 nucleotide sequence: TGTGCCACCAGCAACCTAAGAGGACTAGCGGGAGGGAATTGCTACGAGCAGTACTTC. V gene TRBV15 combines with J gene TRBJ2-7; 15 bases match TRBD2. CDR3 length: 19 residues. In germline, CDR1 is LNHNV, CDR2 YYDKDF (reference sequence). J was trimmed by 3 bases and V by 4 bases; bases with no gene match: 13. Filled out from reference TRBV15 and TRBJ2-7, the complete variable domain reads DAMVIQNPRYQVTQFGKPVTLSCSQTLNHNVMYWYQQKSSQAPKLLFHYYDKDFNNEADTPDNFQSRRPNTSFCFLDIRSPGLGDTAMYLCATSNLRGLAGGNCYEQYFGPGTRLTVT.

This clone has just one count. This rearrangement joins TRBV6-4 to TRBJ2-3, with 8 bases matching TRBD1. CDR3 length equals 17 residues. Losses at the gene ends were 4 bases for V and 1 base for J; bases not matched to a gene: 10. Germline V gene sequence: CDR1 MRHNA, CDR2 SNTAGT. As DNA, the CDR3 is TGTGCCAGCAGTGCCTCGCCAGGGGGCGCGGGCACAGATACGCAGTATTTT. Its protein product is CASSASPGGAGTDTQYF.

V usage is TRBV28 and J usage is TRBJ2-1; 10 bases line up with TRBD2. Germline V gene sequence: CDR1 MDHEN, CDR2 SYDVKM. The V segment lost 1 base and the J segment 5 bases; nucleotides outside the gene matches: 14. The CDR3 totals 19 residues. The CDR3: CASSLSPGVAGGGHNEQFF. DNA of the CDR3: TGTGCCAGCAGTTTATCTCCAGGCGTAGCGGGAGGTGGACACAATGAGCAGTTCTTC. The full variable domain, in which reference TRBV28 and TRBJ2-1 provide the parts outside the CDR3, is DVKVTQSSRYLVKRTGEKVFLECVQDMDHENMFWYRQDPGLGLRLIYFSYDVKMKEKGDIPEGYSVSREKKERFSLILESASTNQTSMYLCASSLSPGVAGGGHNEQFFGPGTRLTVL.

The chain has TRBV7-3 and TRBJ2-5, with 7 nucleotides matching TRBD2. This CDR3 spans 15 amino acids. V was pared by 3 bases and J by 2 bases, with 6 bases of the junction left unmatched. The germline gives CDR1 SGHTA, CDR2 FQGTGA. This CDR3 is CASSFSGITQETQYF. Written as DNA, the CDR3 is TGTGCCAGCAGCTTCAGCGGGATCACGCAAGAGACCCAGTACTTC.

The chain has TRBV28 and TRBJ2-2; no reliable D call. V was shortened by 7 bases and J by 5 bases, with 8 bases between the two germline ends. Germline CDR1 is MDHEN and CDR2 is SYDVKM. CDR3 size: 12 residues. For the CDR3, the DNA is TGTGCCAGCATCCGGAGTACCGGGGAGCTGTTTTTT. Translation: CASIRSTGELFF.

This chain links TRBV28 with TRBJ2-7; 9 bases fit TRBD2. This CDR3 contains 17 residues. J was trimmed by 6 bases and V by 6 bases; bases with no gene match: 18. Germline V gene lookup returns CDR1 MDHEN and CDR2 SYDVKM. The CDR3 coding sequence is TGTGCCAGCAGGCGCGAACCCCGAGGGACTAGCCCCTCCGAGCAGTACTTC. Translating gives CASRREPRGTSPSEQYF. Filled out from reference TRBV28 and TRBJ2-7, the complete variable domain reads DVKVTQSSRYLVKRTGEKVFLECVQDMDHENMFWYRQDPGLGLRLIYFSYDVKMKEKGDIPEGYSVSREKKERFSLILESASTNQTSMYLCASRREPRGTSPSEQYFGPGTRLTVT.

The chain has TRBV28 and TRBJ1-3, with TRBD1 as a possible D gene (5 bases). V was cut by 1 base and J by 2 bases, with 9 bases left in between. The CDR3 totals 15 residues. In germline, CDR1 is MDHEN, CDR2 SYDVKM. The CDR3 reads CASSLSQATGNTIYF. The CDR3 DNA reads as TGTGCCAGCAGTTTATCACAGGCGACTGGAAACACCATATATTTT.